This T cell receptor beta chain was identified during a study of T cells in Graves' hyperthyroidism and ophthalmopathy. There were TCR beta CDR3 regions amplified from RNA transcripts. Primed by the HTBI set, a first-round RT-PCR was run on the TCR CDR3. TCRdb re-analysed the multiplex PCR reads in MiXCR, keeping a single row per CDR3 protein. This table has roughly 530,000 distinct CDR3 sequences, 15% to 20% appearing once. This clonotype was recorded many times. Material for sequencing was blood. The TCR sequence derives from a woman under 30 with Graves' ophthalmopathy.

The CDR3 region is CASSLGAGGPMNTEAFF. Here the CDR3 DNA reads TGTGCCAGCAGCTTAGGAGCGGGGGGACCAATGAACACTGAAGCTTTCTTT. This chain connects TRBV7-9 to TRBJ1-1; possible D gene TRBD1, 5 bases. CDR3 length: 17 amino acids. Germline V gene lookup returns CDR1 SEHNR and CDR2 FQNEAQ (reference sequence). Trimming shortened V by 1 base and J by 0 bases, and 15 bases separated the two germline ends.